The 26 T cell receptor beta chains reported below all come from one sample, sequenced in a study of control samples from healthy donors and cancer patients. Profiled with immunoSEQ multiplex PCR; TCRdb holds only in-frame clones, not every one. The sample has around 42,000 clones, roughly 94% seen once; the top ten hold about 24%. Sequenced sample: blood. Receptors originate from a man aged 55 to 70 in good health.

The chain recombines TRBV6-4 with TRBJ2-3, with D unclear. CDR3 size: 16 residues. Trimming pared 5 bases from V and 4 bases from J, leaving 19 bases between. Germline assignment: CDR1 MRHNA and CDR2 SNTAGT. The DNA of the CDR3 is TGTGCCAGCAGTATCAATCCGGACCTTTCCCCAGATACGCAGTATTTT. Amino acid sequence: CASSINPDLSPDTQYF.

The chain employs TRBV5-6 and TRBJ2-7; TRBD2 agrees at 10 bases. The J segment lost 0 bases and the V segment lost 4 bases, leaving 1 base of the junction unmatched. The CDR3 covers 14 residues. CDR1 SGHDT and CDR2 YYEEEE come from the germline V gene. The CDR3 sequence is CASSPSGSSYEQYF. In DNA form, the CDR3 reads TGTGCCAGCAGCCCTAGCGGGAGCTCCTACGAGCAGTACTTC.

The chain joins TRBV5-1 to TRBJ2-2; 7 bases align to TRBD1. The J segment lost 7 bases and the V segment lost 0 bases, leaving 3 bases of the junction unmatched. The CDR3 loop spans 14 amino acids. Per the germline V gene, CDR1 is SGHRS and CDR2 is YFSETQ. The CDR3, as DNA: TGCGCCAGCAGCTTGGAGGGGGCGGACGGGGAGCTGTTTTTT. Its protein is CASSLEGADGELFF.

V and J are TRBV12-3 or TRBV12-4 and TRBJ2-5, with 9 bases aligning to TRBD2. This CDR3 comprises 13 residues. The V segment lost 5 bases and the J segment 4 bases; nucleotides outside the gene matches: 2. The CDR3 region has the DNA TGTGCCAGCAGTACACTAGCGGGAGAGACCCAGTACTTC. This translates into CASSTLAGETQYF.

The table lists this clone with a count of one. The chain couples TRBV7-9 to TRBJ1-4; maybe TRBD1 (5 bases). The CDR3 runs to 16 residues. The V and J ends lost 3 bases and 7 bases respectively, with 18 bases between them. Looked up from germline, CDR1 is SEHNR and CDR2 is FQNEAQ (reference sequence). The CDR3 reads CASSFQVAGEGEKLFF. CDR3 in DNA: TGTGCCAGCAGCTTCCAAGTGGCGGGGGAGGGTGAAAAACTGTTTTTT.

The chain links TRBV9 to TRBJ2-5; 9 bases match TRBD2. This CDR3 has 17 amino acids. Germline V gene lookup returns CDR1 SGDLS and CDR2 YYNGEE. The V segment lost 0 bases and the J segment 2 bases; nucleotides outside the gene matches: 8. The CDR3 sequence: CASSVAVSGSRQETQYF. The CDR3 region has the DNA TGTGCCAGCAGCGTAGCTGTTAGCGGGAGCAGGCAAGAGACCCAGTACTTC.

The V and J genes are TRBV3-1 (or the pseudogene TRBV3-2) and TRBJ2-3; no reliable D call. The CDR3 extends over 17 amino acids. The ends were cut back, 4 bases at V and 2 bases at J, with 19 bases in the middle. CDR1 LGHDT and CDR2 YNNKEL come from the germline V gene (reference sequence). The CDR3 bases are TGTGCCAGCAGCCGATCTTTGACTGGAACCGACACAGATACGCAGTATTTT. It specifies CASSRSLTGTDTDTQYF.

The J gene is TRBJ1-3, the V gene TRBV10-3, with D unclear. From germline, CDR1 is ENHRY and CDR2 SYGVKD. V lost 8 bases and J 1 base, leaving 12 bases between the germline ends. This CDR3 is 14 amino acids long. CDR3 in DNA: TGTGCCATCTTAGGAGATCGTTCTGGAAACACCATATATTTT. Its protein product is CAILGDRSGNTIYF.

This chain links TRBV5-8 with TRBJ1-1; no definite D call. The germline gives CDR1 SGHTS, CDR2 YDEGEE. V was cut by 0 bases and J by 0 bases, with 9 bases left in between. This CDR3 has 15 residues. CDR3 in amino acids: CASSLGGPVNTEAFF. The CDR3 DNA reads TGTGCCAGCAGCTTGGGTGGGCCGGTGAACACTGAAGCTTTCTTT.

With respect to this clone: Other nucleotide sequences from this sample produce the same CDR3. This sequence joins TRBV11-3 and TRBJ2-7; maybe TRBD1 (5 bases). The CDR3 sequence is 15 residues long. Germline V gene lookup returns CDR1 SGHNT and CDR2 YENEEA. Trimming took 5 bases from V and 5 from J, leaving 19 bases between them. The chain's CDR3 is CASSPDLTGAHEQYF. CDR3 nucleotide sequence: TGTGCCAGCAGCCCGGACCTCACAGGAGCCCACGAGCAGTACTTC.

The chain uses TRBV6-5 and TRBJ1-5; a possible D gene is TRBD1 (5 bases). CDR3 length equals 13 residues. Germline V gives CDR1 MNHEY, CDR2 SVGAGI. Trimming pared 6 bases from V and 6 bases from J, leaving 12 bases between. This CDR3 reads CASRGGGSQPQHF. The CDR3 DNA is TGTGCCAGCAGGGGCGGGGGGAGTCAGCCCCAGCATTTT.

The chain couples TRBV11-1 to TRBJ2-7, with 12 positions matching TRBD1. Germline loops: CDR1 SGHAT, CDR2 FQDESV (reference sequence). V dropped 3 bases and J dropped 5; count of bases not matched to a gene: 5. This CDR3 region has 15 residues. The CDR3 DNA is TGTGCCAGCAGCTTTCACGGGACAGGGGGCCACGAGCAGTACTTC. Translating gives CASSFHGTGGHEQYF.

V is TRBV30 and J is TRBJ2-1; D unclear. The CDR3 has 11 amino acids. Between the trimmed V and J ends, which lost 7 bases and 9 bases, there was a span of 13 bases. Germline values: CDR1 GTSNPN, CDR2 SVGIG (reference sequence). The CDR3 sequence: CASKMKTEQFF. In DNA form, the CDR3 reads TGTGCCTCTAAAATGAAAACTGAGCAGTTCTTC.

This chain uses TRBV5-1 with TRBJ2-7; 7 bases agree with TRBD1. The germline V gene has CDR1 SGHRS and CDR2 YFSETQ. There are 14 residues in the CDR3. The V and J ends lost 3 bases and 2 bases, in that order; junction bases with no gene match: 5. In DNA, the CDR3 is TGCGCCAGCAGCTCCGACAGGGTCACCTACGAGCAGTACTTC. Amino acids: CASSSDRVTYEQYF.

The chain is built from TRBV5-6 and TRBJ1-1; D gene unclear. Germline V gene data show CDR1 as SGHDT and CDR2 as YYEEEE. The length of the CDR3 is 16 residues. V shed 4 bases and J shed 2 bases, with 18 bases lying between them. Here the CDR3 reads CASSLNPRGVNTEAFF. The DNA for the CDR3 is TGTGCCAGCAGCCTCAACCCTCGAGGCGTTAACACTGAAGCTTTCTTT. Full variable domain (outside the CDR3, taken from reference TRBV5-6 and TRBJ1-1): DAGVTQSPTHLIKTRGQQVTLRCSPKSGHDTVSWYQQALGQGPQFIFQYYEEEERQRGNFPDRFSGHQFPNYSSELNVNALLLGDSALYLCASSLNPRGVNTEAFFGQGTRLTVV.

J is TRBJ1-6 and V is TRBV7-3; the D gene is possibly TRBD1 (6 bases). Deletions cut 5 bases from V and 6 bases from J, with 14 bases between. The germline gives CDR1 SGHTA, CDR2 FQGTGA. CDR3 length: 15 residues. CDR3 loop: CASSPRGDINSPLHF. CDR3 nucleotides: TGTGCCAGCAGCCCGCGAGGGGACATTAATTCACCCCTCCACTTT.

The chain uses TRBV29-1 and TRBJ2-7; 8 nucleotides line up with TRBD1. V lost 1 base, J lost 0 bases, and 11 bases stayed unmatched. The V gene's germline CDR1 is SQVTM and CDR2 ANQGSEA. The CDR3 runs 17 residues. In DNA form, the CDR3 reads TGCAGCGTTGAAGGGTCCGAGCAGGGGGCCCCCTCCTACGAGCAGTACTTC. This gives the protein CSVEGSEQGAPSYEQYF.

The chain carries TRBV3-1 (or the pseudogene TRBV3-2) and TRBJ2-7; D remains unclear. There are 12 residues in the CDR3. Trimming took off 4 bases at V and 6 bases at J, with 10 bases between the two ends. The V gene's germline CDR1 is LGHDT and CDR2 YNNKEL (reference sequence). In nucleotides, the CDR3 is TGTGCCAGCAGCCTCACCCCCGGCGAGCAGTACTTC. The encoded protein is CASSLTPGEQYF.

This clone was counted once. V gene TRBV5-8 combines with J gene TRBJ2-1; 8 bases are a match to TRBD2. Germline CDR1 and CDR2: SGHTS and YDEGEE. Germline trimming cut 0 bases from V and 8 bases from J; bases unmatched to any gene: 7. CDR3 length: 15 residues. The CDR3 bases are TGTGCCAGCAGCTTGGTTGCTAGCGGGCCCTATGAGCAGTTCTTC. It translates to CASSLVASGPYEQFF. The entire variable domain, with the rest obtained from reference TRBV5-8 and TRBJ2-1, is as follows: EAGVTQSPTHLIKTRGQQATLRCSPISGHTSVYWYQQALGLGLQFLLWYDEGEERNRGNFPPRFSGRQFPNYSSELNVNALELEDSALYLCASSLVASGPYEQFFGPGTRLTVL.

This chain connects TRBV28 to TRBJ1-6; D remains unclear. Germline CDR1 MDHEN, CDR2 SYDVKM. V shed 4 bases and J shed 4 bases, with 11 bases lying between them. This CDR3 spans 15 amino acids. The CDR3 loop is CASSSPGGYNSPLHF. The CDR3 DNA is TGTGCCAGCAGTTCTCCCGGTGGATATAATTCACCCCTCCACTTT.

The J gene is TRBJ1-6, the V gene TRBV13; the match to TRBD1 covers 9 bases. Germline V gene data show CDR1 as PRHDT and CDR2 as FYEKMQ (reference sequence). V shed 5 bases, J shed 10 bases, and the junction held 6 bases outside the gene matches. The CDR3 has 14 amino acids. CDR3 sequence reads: CASSPPGQGSPLHF. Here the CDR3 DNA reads TGTGCCAGCAGCCCCCCGGGACAGGGATCACCCCTCCACTTT.

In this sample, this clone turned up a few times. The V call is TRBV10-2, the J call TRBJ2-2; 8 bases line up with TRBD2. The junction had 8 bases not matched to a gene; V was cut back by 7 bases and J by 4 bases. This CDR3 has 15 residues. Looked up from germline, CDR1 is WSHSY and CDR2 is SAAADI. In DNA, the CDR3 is TGCGCCAGCATGGATGGCGGGAGGTTCACCGGGGAGCTGTTTTTT. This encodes CASMDGGRFTGELFF.

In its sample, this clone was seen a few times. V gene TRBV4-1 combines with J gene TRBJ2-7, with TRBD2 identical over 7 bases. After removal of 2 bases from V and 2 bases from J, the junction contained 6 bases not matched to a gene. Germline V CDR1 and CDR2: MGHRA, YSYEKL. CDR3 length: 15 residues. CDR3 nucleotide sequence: TGCGCCAGCAGCCAACCGGCTAGCGGTGCCTACGAGCAGTACTTC. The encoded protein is CASSQPASGAYEQYF.

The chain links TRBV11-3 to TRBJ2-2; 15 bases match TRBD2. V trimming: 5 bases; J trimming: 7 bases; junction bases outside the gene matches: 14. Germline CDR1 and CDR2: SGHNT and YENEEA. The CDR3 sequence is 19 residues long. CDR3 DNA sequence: TGTGCCAGCAGCGCCGGACTAGCGGGAGGGCCGAATCAGAACGGGGAGCTGTTTTTT. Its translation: CASSAGLAGGPNQNGELFF.

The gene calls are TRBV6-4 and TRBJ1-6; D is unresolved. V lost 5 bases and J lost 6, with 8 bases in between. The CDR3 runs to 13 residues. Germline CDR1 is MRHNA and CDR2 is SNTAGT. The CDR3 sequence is CASSIRGNSPLHF. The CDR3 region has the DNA TGTGCCAGCAGTATCCGGGGTAATTCACCCCTCCACTTT.

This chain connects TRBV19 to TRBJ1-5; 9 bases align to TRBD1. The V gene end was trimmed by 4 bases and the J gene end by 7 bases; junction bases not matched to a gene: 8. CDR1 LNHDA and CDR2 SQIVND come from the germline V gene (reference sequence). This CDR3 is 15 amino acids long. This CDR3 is CASSTTGGSRQPQHF. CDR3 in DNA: TGTGCCAGTAGTACAACAGGGGGCTCCCGACAGCCCCAGCATTTT.